The next 20 T cell receptor beta chains were all read from a single sample in a study of a mutant IDH1 vaccine in newly diagnosed glioma. Time point defined: week 35, safety follow-up. The study gave 300 ug of mutant IDH1 20-mer peptide per vaccine dose, with topical imiquimod. Their target antigens are unknown. Assay: immunoSEQ multiplex PCR; the TCRdb copy retains only in-frame clones and omits some. Counted here are tens of thousands of clones, approximately 81% occurring once; the ten biggest clones make up approximately 4.1%. The specimen was PBMCs, collected from a glioma patient whose treatment included an IDH1 peptide vaccine. These receptors came from a man aged 25-40 years with glioma.

The chain carries TRBV5-1 and TRBJ1-1; 7 bases agree with TRBD1. V gave up 2 bases and J gave up 1 base; unmatched junction bases: 8. In germline, CDR1 is SGHRS, CDR2 YFSETQ. This CDR3 is built from 16 residues. CDR3 in amino acids: CASSLGQENPNTEAFF. CDR3 sequence (DNA): TGCGCCAGCAGCTTAGGACAGGAGAACCCGAACACTGAAGCTTTCTTT.

V gene TRBV18 combines with J gene TRBJ1-4; D uncertain. CDR3 length: 15 amino acids. V lost 3 bases and J 3 bases, leaving 11 bases between the germline ends. Germline V gives CDR1 KGHSH, CDR2 LQKENI. DNA of the CDR3: TGTGCCAGCTCACCTTTTATCCAGGCTAATGAAAAACTGTTTTTT. It translates to CASSPFIQANEKLFF.

About this clone: Germline is not matched at one junction end, which may reflect a read error. This chain connects TRBV15 to TRBJ2-7; 9 bases align to TRBD1. The CDR3 has 11 residues. Germline V CDR1 and CDR2: LNHNV, YYDKDF (reference sequence). The CDR3 reads CATSRPGTGNF. The CDR3 nucleotides are TGTGCCACCAGCAGACCCGGGACAGGGAACTTC.

This chain connects TRBV11-2 to TRBJ2-1; 7 bases map to TRBD1. The V gene's germline CDR1 is SGHAT and CDR2 FQNNGV. CDR3 length: 16 amino acids. V was pared by 2 bases and J by 4 bases, with 8 bases of the junction left unmatched. The chain's CDR3 is CASSLILGQLYNEQFF. CDR3 sequence (DNA): TGTGCCAGCAGCTTAATTCTGGGACAGCTTTACAATGAGCAGTTCTTC.

The J gene is TRBJ2-5, the V gene TRBV4-1; possibly TRBD1 for D (7 bases). Germline CDR1 is MGHRA and CDR2 is YSYEKL. This CDR3 region has 16 residues. V lost 0 bases to trimming and J lost 5 bases, with 16 bases between them. The CDR3 sequence: CASSQDFGGGEETQYF. The CDR3 bases are TGCGCCAGCAGCCAAGATTTTGGAGGGGGCGAGGAGACCCAGTACTTC.

There are a few counts of this clone. The V call is TRBV4-1, the J call TRBJ1-1; weak D call: TRBD1 (6 bases). This CDR3 contains 14 residues. Germline CDR1 and CDR2: MGHRA and YSYEKL. Trimming removed 1 base from V and 7 bases from J, with 13 bases in between. Written as DNA, the CDR3 is TGCGCCAGCAGCCAAGGTCCGGACAGTCATGAAGCTTTCTTT. Protein product: CASSQGPDSHEAFF.

This sequence joins TRBV27 and TRBJ2-4, with D perhaps matching TRBD1 or TRBD2 (5 bases each). This CDR3 contains 15 residues. Germline V gene sequence: CDR1 MNHEY, CDR2 SMNVEV (reference sequence). Between the trimmed V and J ends, which lost 6 bases and 7 bases, there was a span of 19 bases. CDR3 nucleotide sequence: TGTGCCAGCAGCTCGACCGGGACCCAGACGAACATTCAGTACTTC. Residues: CASSSTGTQTNIQYF.

The chain has TRBV18 and TRBJ2-1, with unresolved D. CDR1 is KGHSH and CDR2 is LQKENI in the germline V gene. Trimming took off 4 bases at V and 9 bases at J, with 10 bases between the two ends. This CDR3 is built from 12 residues. This chain's CDR3 is CASSQGLSEQFF. The CDR3 DNA sequence: TGTGCCAGCTCACAGGGCCTTTCTGAGCAGTTCTTC. The variable domain in full, with the rest retrieved from reference TRBV18 and TRBJ2-1, is NAGVMQNPRHLVRRRGQEARLRCSPMKGHSHVYWYRQLPEEGLKFMVYLQKENIIDESGMPKERFSAEFPKEGPSILRIQQVVRGDSAAYFCASSQGLSEQFFGPGTRLTVL.

V is TRBV9 and J is TRBJ1-4; D may be TRBD1 (6 bases). CDR1 and CDR2 (germline): SGDLS, YYNGEE. The CDR3 has 16 residues. V lost 3 bases and J 8 bases, leaving 20 bases between the germline ends. The chain's CDR3 is CASSALLGGDREKLFF. Written as DNA, the CDR3 is TGTGCCAGCAGCGCCCTTTTGGGGGGCGATCGGGAAAAACTGTTTTTT.

The V and J genes are TRBV7-9 and TRBJ1-1; TRBD1 aligns across 7 bases. In germline, CDR1 is SEHNR, CDR2 FQNEAQ (reference sequence). The length of the CDR3 is 14 residues. The ends lost 5 bases at V and 8 bases at J; junction bases unmatched: 11. Written as DNA, the CDR3 is TGTGCCAGCAGCCTACAGACAGGGAACAGAGAAGCTTTCTTT. Its translation is CASSLQTGNREAFF.

This clone was detected once. The chain recombines TRBV11-2 with TRBJ1-2; D gene ambiguous. Trimming stripped 3 bases from V and 10 bases from J, with 12 bases between. The CDR3 runs to 12 residues. Germline lookup yields CDR1 SGHAT and CDR2 FQNNGV. CDR3 in amino acids: CASSLGLELYTF. CDR3 DNA: TGTGCCAGCAGCTTGGGGTTGGAGCTCTACACCTTC. Filled out from reference TRBV11-2 and TRBJ1-2, the complete variable domain reads EAGVAQSPRYKIIEKRQSVAFWCNPISGHATLYWYQQILGQGPKLLIQFQNNGVVDDSQLPKDRFSAERLKGVDSTLKIQPAKLEDSAVYLCASSLGLELYTFGSGTRLTVV.

This clone was observed once. This chain links TRBV18 with TRBJ2-7; the D call may be TRBD1 or TRBD2 (5 bases each). Trimming stripped 3 bases from V and 4 bases from J, with 19 bases between. Germline values: CDR1 KGHSH, CDR2 LQKENI. The CDR3 has 16 amino acids. In DNA form, the CDR3 reads TGTGCCAGCTCACCCTCGAACCGGGGCCTACTGTACGAGCAGTACTTC. Translation gives CASSPSNRGLLYEQYF. Full variable domain (outside the CDR3, taken from reference TRBV18 and TRBJ2-7): NAGVMQNPRHLVRRRGQEARLRCSPMKGHSHVYWYRQLPEEGLKFMVYLQKENIIDESGMPKERFSAEFPKEGPSILRIQQVVRGDSAAYFCASSPSNRGLLYEQYFGPGTRLTVT.

The CDR3 spells CASRPYGLPDWNEQYF. DNA of the CDR3: TGTGCCAGCAGGCCCTACGGGCTCCCCGATTGGAACGAGCAGTACTTC. The chain uses TRBV27 and TRBJ2-7, with D uncertain. V was trimmed by 6 bases and J by 5 bases, leaving 23 bases between them. Germline loops: CDR1 MNHEY, CDR2 SMNVEV (reference sequence). This CDR3 spans 16 amino acids.

The chain links TRBV6-1 to TRBJ2-7, with TRBD1 matching 9 bases. CDR3 length equals 14 residues. Trimming cost V 4 bases and J 5 bases; bases outside gene matches: 6. Germline values: CDR1 MNHNS, CDR2 SASEGT. This CDR3 reads CASSVQGAGDEQYF. The CDR3, as DNA: TGTGCCAGCAGTGTACAGGGGGCTGGAGACGAGCAGTACTTC.

The chain is built from TRBV11-2 and TRBJ2-3; a possible D gene is TRBD2 (5 bases). Trimming removed 5 bases from V and 2 bases from J, with 17 bases in between. The CDR3 totals 16 residues. CDR1 and CDR2 from the germline V gene are SGHAT and FQNNGV. CDR3 coding DNA: TGTGCCAGCAGCACTTTACGAGGGTCTTCCACAGATACGCAGTATTTT. Its protein is CASSTLRGSSTDTQYF.

The genes are TRBV15 and TRBJ1-4; a possible D gene is TRBD1 (5 bases). V was trimmed by 5 bases and J by 7 bases, leaving 17 bases between them. The germline CDR1 and CDR2 sequences are LNHNV and YYDKDF (reference sequence). The CDR3 length is 15 residues. CDR3 nucleotide sequence: TGTGCCACCAGCGGAAGAGGGGAGGGCATTGAAAAACTGTTTTTT. It encodes CATSGRGEGIEKLFF.

This clone was recorded a few times. Other DNA sequences in the sample encode the same CDR3. The CDR3 here is CASSLDPGGNQPQHF. The CDR3 DNA follows: TGCGCCAGCAGCTTGGATCCGGGGGGCAATCAGCCCCAGCATTTT. The chain has TRBV5-1 and TRBJ1-5, with a tentative D call TRBD1 (5 bases). The V gene's germline CDR1 is SGHRS and CDR2 YFSETQ. There are 15 residues in the CDR3. V lost 0 bases, J lost 2 bases, and 9 bases lay in between. The full variable domain, its missing parts supplied by reference TRBV5-1 and TRBJ1-5, is KAGVTQTPRYLIKTRGQQVTLSCSPISGHRSVSWYQQTPGQGLQFLFEYFSETQRNKGNFPGRFSGRQFSNSRSEMNVSTLELGDSALYLCASSLDPGGNQPQHFGDGTRLSIL.

The V call is TRBV27, the J call TRBJ1-5; D ambiguous. Trimming shortened V by 6 bases and J by 0 bases, and 27 bases separated the two germline ends. CDR1 is MNHEY and CDR2 is SMNVEV in the germline V gene (reference sequence). The CDR3 totals 20 residues. Written as DNA, the CDR3 is TGTGCCAGCAGGGAAAGGTCCCACCGGCCTTCGGTTAATAGCAATCAGCCCCAGCATTTT. Protein product: CASRERSHRPSVNSNQPQHF.

This rearrangement joins TRBV10-2 to TRBJ1-5; unclear D gene. Trimming pared 2 bases from V and 2 bases from J, leaving 10 bases between. The CDR3 spans 15 residues. Germline loops: CDR1 WSHSY, CDR2 SAAADI. CDR3 in amino acids: CASSESGVRNQPQHF. The CDR3 bases are TGCGCCAGCAGTGAGAGCGGGGTTCGCAATCAGCCCCAGCATTTT.

This clone was recorded once. This chain uses TRBV7-2 with TRBJ1-1; D is unresolved. This CDR3 region has 15 residues. Deletions cut 3 bases from V and 8 bases from J, with 19 bases between. Germline CDR1 SGHTA, CDR2 FQGNSA. The CDR3 protein is CASSFSRQPLREAFF. The DNA for the CDR3 is TGTGCCAGCAGCTTTAGCCGGCAGCCCCTGCGGGAAGCTTTCTTT.